The clone carrying this T cell receptor (beta chain) was observed many times. Using RNA template, CDR3s of TCR alpha and beta were amplified with iRepertoire arm-PCR. MiXCR, applied by TCRdb to the multiplex PCR reads, yields one record per CDR3 protein. The table lists about 400,000 distinct CDR3 sequences, 41% of them singletons. Germline V gives CDR1 MNHNY, CDR2 SVGAGI (reference sequence). V shed 8 bases, J shed 6 bases, and the junction held 10 bases outside the gene matches. This CDR3 spans 13 amino acids. This sample is part of a study of glioma-infiltrating T cells. The sequence derives from a human donor with low-grade glioma or glioblastoma, undergoing nonglioma brain surgery, or in good health (not recorded which). Source material: glioma tissue, nonneoplastic brain tissue, or PBMCs (not recorded which). The rearrangement uses TRBV6-6 and TRBJ2-7, with 7 bases aligning to TRBD2. The CDR3 DNA reads as TGTGCCAGCTCGGGACTACTCAAGCTCGAGCAGTACTTC. This translates into CASSGLLKLEQYF.